These 26 T cell receptor beta chains were sequenced from one sample in a study of cytomegalovirus exposure and HLA in healthy donors. The PCR was carried out with 60 Vbeta primers and 13 Jbeta primers. Produced via immunoSEQ multiplex PCR; TCRdb's table is partial and in-frame only. The table lists some 200,000 clones, around 80% of them singletons. Sequencing was done on a sample of PBMCs. These receptors all stem from a woman in her thirties or forties in good health and CMV-seronegative.

The J gene is TRBJ1-6, the V gene TRBV25-1; the D gene is possibly TRBD1 (5 bases). CDR3 size: 16 residues. CDR1 is MGHDK and CDR2 is SYGVNS in the germline V gene. Trimming took off 5 bases at V and 0 bases at J, with 11 bases between the two ends. CDR3 DNA sequence: TGTGCCAGCAGTCTTTCCCAGGGCTCCTATAATTCACCCCTCCACTTT. It is translated as CASSLSQGSYNSPLHF.

Worth noting for this clone: One junction end disagrees with the germline gene, perhaps due to a read error. The chain is built from TRBV7-9 and TRBJ2-7; no definite D call. Germline loops: CDR1 SEHNR, CDR2 FQNEAQ (reference sequence). The CDR3 contains 12 residues. DNA for the CDR3: TGTTCCAGCAGTTATGACACCTACGAGCAGTACTTC. Encoded protein: CSSSYDTYEQYF.

This clone has just a few counts. The V call is TRBV4-2, the J call TRBJ2-2; 7 positions match TRBD1. Trimming at V came to 0 bases and at J to 6 bases, leaving 4 bases not matched to a gene. This CDR3 spans 15 amino acids. Germline V gives CDR1 LGHNA, CDR2 YNFKEQ. The CDR3 region has the DNA TGTGCCAGCAGCCAAGATCCGGGACAGCCCGGGGAGCTGTTTTTT. Amino acid sequence: CASSQDPGQPGELFF.

The sample holds a few counts of this clone. This sequence joins TRBV2 and TRBJ2-4; perhaps TRBD2 as D (5 bases). Between the trimmed V and J ends, which lost 7 bases and 10 bases, there was a span of 17 bases. CDR3 size: 13 residues. Per the germline V gene, CDR1 is SNHLY and CDR2 is FYNNEI. The CDR3 DNA follows: TGTGCCAGCACCCCCGAGGGAGAAGGGATTCAGTACTTC. This codes for CASTPEGEGIQYF.

V usage is TRBV5-1 and J usage is TRBJ2-4; a weak D match, TRBD2 (6 bases). This CDR3 has 14 residues. Trimming took off 3 bases at V and 6 bases at J, with 13 bases between the two ends. Germline V CDR1 and CDR2: SGHRS, YFSETQ. The CDR3 protein is CASSWRGPRNIQYF. The CDR3 DNA follows: TGCGCCAGCAGCTGGCGGGGTCCCCGAAACATTCAGTACTTC.

This sequence joins TRBV28 and TRBJ2-2, with D perhaps TRBD1 (5 bases). This CDR3 is built from 14 residues. Germline CDR1 reads MDHEN; CDR2 reads SYDVKM. The V gene lost 6 bases and the J gene lost 1 base, with 9 bases spanning the gap. CDR3 in DNA: TGTGCCAGCAGATCCGACAGGAACACCGGGGAGCTGTTTTTT. Amino acid sequence: CASRSDRNTGELFF.

The rearrangement joins TRBV6-5 to TRBJ1-2; D perhaps matches TRBD1 (6 bases). CDR3 size: 14 residues. CDR1 and CDR2 from the germline V gene are MNHEY and SVGAGI. V lost 0 bases to trimming and J lost 5 bases, with 10 bases between them. The CDR3 loop reads CASSYSAGAYGYTF. The CDR3, as DNA: TGTGCCAGCAGTTACTCAGCAGGGGCGTATGGCTACACCTTC.

This chain joins TRBV9 and TRBJ2-1; D remains ambiguous. The V end lost 4 bases, the J end lost 8 bases, and 13 bases lay between the germline ends. Germline V lookup: CDR1 SGDLS, CDR2 YYNGEE. The CDR3 sequence is 13 residues long. CDR3 in DNA: TGTGCCAGCAGCCCGACTCCCTGGGATGAGCAGTTCTTC. Its translation is CASSPTPWDEQFF.

The chain carries TRBV29-1 and TRBJ2-1, with a weak D call TRBD2 (5 bases). Germline values: CDR1 SQVTM, CDR2 ANQGSEA. There are 12 residues in the CDR3. With 6 bases removed from V and 6 bases from J, the gap between germline ends came to 12 bases. Written as DNA, the CDR3 is TGCAGCGTCTATCCCCGGGGCAATGAGCAGTTCTTC. This encodes CSVYPRGNEQFF.

V gene TRBV2 combines with J gene TRBJ1-5, with D perhaps TRBD1 (5 bases). The CDR3 length is 13 residues. Germline CDR1 reads SNHLY; CDR2 reads FYNNEI. The ends were cut back, 7 bases at V and 1 base at J, with 8 bases in the middle. DNA for the CDR3: TGTGCCAGCAAACAGGAGAGCAATCAGCCCCAGCATTTT. Encoded protein: CASKQESNQPQHF.

A note on this clone: Distinct nucleotide sequences in the sample also encode this CDR3. The CDR3 protein is CASSVGPSNQPQHF. For the CDR3, the DNA is TGTGCCAGCAGCGTAGGGCCGAGCAATCAGCCCCAGCATTTT. This chain joins TRBV9 and TRBJ1-5; no reliable D call. Per germline, CDR1 SGDLS and CDR2 YYNGEE. Trimming stripped 0 bases from V and 1 base from J, with 5 bases between. The CDR3 has 14 amino acids.

The chain employs TRBV4-3 and TRBJ2-1; 10 bases agree with TRBD1. CDR1 is LGHNA and CDR2 is YSLEER in the germline V gene. The CDR3 length is 15 residues. J gave up 8 bases and V 3 bases, and 7 bases lay outside the gene matches. In DNA, the CDR3 is TGCGCCAGCAGCCATACGACAGGGGGCATCGATGAGCAGTTCTTC. Protein product: CASSHTTGGIDEQFF.

This clone occurred a few times. The chain carries TRBV5-1 and TRBJ1-4, with 9 bases aligning to TRBD1. V dropped 5 bases and J dropped 5; count of bases not matched to a gene: 7. The CDR3 is 15 amino acids. Germline V gives CDR1 SGHRS, CDR2 YFSETQ. In DNA form, the CDR3 reads TGCGCCAGCAGAACAACCGGGACAGGGAATGAAAAACTGTTTTTT. Translation: CASRTTGTGNEKLFF.

This clone has just a few counts. The CDR3 is CASRGQTGTYREQYF. DNA for the CDR3: TGTGCCAGCAGGGGACAGACAGGGACCTACCGCGAGCAGTACTTC. The chain combines TRBV6-1 with TRBJ2-7; 7 bases fit TRBD1. CDR3 length: 15 amino acids. In germline, CDR1 is MNHNS, CDR2 SASEGT. V dropped 6 bases and J dropped 6; count of bases not matched to a gene: 14.

There are a few counts of this clone. This chain links TRBV6-5 with TRBJ2-2; D uncertain. This CDR3 is 13 amino acids long. V was trimmed by 6 bases and J by 6 bases, leaving 11 bases between them. Germline-derived CDR1 and CDR2 are MNHEY and SVGAGI. The CDR3 spells CASSTSVSGELFF. The CDR3 coding sequence is TGTGCCAGCAGCACCAGTGTCTCCGGGGAGCTGTTTTTT.

The chain links TRBV30 to TRBJ2-7, with a weak D call TRBD1 (5 bases). The CDR3 is 12 amino acids. V lost 5 bases and J 2 bases, leaving 10 bases between the germline ends. The V gene's germline CDR1 is GTSNPN and CDR2 SVGIG (reference sequence). The CDR3 sequence is CAWDSAAYEQYF. The CDR3 DNA reads as TGTGCCTGGGACAGTGCAGCCTACGAGCAGTACTTC.

Notes on this clone: The junction does not match germline at one end; this may be a read error. Other DNA sequences in this specimen translate into the identical CDR3. This sequence joins TRBV7-9 and TRBJ2-7; 7 positions match TRBD1. Germline CDR1 is SEHNR and CDR2 is FQNEAQ (reference sequence). The CDR3 is made up of 12 amino acids. CDR3 amino acids: CSSSLGGGEQYF. Written as DNA, the CDR3 is TGTTCCAGCAGCTTAGGGGGCGGCGAGCAGTACTTC.

This clone was recorded a few times. V is TRBV28 and J is TRBJ2-3; possibly TRBD1 for D (6 bases). V was clipped by 0 bases and J by 1 base, with 17 bases between them. The CDR3 extends over 18 amino acids. Per germline, CDR1 MDHEN and CDR2 SYDVKM. The CDR3 protein is CASSLWTLQGRRTDTQYF. The CDR3, as DNA: TGTGCCAGCAGTTTATGGACCCTACAGGGAAGGCGCACAGATACGCAGTATTTT.

This chain connects TRBV19 to TRBJ1-2; maybe TRBD1 (5 bases). The CDR3 consists of 14 residues. The germline V gene encodes CDR1 LNHDA and CDR2 SQIVND (reference sequence). Trimming left V 3 bases short and J 8 bases short, with 16 bases between. CDR3 sequence reads: CASSMGGRAVGYTF. CDR3 in DNA: TGTGCCAGTAGTATGGGCGGCAGGGCGGTAGGCTACACCTTC.

The V call is TRBV15, the J call TRBJ2-7; a weak D match, TRBD1 (6 bases). CDR1 and CDR2 (germline): LNHNV, YYDKDF (reference sequence). Trimming pared 3 bases from V and 5 bases from J, leaving 11 bases between. This CDR3 has 13 amino acids. The DNA of the CDR3 is TGTGCCACCAGCAGGCTCGGGACAAACGAGCAGTACTTC. As protein: CATSRLGTNEQYF.

The gene calls are TRBV30 and TRBJ1-1; tentative D call: TRBD1 (6 bases). The CDR3 has 13 amino acids. Germline V CDR1 and CDR2: GTSNPN, SVGIG (reference sequence). Trimming stripped 4 bases from V and 1 base from J, with 10 bases between. CDR3 coding DNA: TGTGCCTGGAAGACCAGGGGGAACACTGAAGCTTTCTTT. This translates into CAWKTRGNTEAFF.

V gene TRBV2 combines with J gene TRBJ1-2, with D tentatively TRBD1 (5 bases). Germline-derived CDR1 and CDR2 are SNHLY and FYNNEI. The CDR3 extends over 14 amino acids. Trimming stripped 1 base from V and 2 bases from J, with 8 bases between. CDR3 loop: CASSEVGANYGYTF. The CDR3 DNA reads as TGTGCCAGCAGTGAAGTAGGGGCAAACTATGGCTACACCTTC.

Only one count was recorded for this clone. The chain employs TRBV27 and TRBJ2-2, with D unresolved. From germline, CDR1 is MNHEY and CDR2 SMNVEV (reference sequence). The CDR3 extends over 13 amino acids. V lost 4 bases and J lost 0, with 3 bases in between. This CDR3 is CASSSTNTGELFF. The CDR3 DNA reads TGTGCCAGCAGTTCCACGAACACCGGGGAGCTGTTTTTT.

This clone was seen only a few times. CDR3 bases: TGTGCCAGCAGCTTGTCACAGGGTAGTGCCGAGCAGTACTTC. Translation gives CASSLSQGSAEQYF. The chain joins TRBV11-2 to TRBJ2-7; D might be TRBD1 (6 bases). The CDR3 contains 14 residues. V lost 3 bases and J lost 6, with 15 bases in between. Germline V gene data show CDR1 as SGHAT and CDR2 as FQNNGV.

The J gene is TRBJ1-2, the V gene TRBV5-1; 8 bases are a match to TRBD1. CDR1 SGHRS and CDR2 YFSETQ come from the germline V gene. With 4 bases clipped from V and 0 bases from J, the junction kept 5 bases outside the gene matches. CDR3 length equals 15 residues. In DNA form, the CDR3 reads TGCGCCAGCAGCCCGGACAGGGTTTCTAACTATGGCTACACCTTC. Translated, it gives CASSPDRVSNYGYTF.

The chain links TRBV6-1 to TRBJ2-4; 8 bases map to TRBD1. The CDR3 loop spans 16 amino acids. CDR1 is MNHNS, CDR2 SASEGT, per germline. J was trimmed by 0 bases and V by 4 bases; bases with no gene match: 5. The CDR3 DNA is TGTGCCAGCAGTGGAGGACAGGGTTTAGCCAAAAACATTCAGTACTTC. Amino acids: CASSGGQGLAKNIQYF.